The next 18 T cell receptor beta chains were all read from a single sample in a study of sequential checkpoint blockade in melanoma (dated by TCRdb to between 2018 and 2020). The treatment or condition label for this specimen denotes: randomized to nivolumab then ipilimumab (arm A) or the reverse (arm B). Libraries were constructed by the immunoSEQ multiplex PCR assay. TCRdb took over this immuneACCESS table, retaining in-frame rearrangements with V and J assigned. Such tables are incomplete; in checked studies, under half of the missing clones stem from an unresolved V gene, and the remainder is unexplained. This sample gives under 4,000 clones in total; 45% to 60% of them show up just once. The top ten constitute roughly 20% of the sample. Sequenced here: CD8+ T cells sorted from blood (inferred from file names), sampled from a patient given nivolumab and ipilimumab in sequence. The receptors were gathered from a human patient with melanoma. Some clones in this sample may be carry-over from other donors' samples.

The chain employs TRBV2 and TRBJ1-2, with D tentatively TRBD1 (5 bases). The germline V gene encodes CDR1 SNHLY and CDR2 FYNNEI. This CDR3 has 16 amino acids. V lost 5 bases and J lost 2, with 18 bases in between. As DNA, the CDR3 is TGTGCCAGCAGTCATCCCGGGGAGGGGACCAACTATGGCTACACCTTC. Translated: CASSHPGEGTNYGYTF.

The rearrangement joins TRBV13 to TRBJ1-4, with D tentatively TRBD1 (5 bases). The germline gives CDR1 PRHDT, CDR2 FYEKMQ (reference sequence). V was trimmed by 8 bases and J by 2 bases, leaving 9 bases between them. The CDR3 covers 13 residues. CDR3 DNA: TGTGCCAGCTCGCGACAGACTAATGAAAAACTGTTTTTT. Translating it yields CASSRQTNEKLFF.

This clone was found a few times. The chain has TRBV9 and TRBJ2-7, with a possible D match to TRBD1 (7 bases). Trimming cost V 5 bases and J 2 bases, with 17 bases left between them. This CDR3 is 15 amino acids long. Germline CDR1 is SGDLS and CDR2 is YYNGEE. The CDR3 here is CASRMQGGLAYEQYF. The DNA of the CDR3 is TGTGCCAGCAGAATGCAGGGGGGCCTAGCCTACGAGCAGTACTTC.

The V call is TRBV27, the J call TRBJ2-1; TRBD2 is a possible D gene (7 bases). The CDR3 spans 14 residues. The germline V gene encodes CDR1 MNHEY and CDR2 SMNVEV (reference sequence). The V end was cut by 3 bases, the J end by 5 bases, with 11 bases between. This chain's CDR3 is CASSLGGANNEQFF. DNA of the CDR3: TGTGCCAGCAGTTTGGGGGGGGCCAACAATGAGCAGTTCTTC.

The chain is built from TRBV5-4 and TRBJ1-4, with D maybe TRBD1 (5 bases). Germline CDR1 is SGHNT and CDR2 is YYREEE (reference sequence). The CDR3 covers 17 residues. V gave up 4 bases and J gave up 2 bases, with 18 bases separating them. Written as DNA, the CDR3 is TGTGCCAGCAGCCCGGGACTTTCCCTCCGGACTAATGAAAAACTGTTTTTT. Translating it yields CASSPGLSLRTNEKLFF.

The chain carries TRBV30 and TRBJ2-2; D is perhaps TRBD1 (6 bases). The CDR3 spans 16 residues. The germline V gene encodes CDR1 GTSNPN and CDR2 SVGIG (reference sequence). Trimming took off 2 bases at V and 5 bases at J, with 18 bases between the two ends. The CDR3: CAWSSVRGAGTGELFF. In DNA form, the CDR3 reads TGTGCCTGGAGTTCGGTCAGGGGCGCAGGGACCGGGGAGCTGTTTTTT.

The CDR3 here is CASSLVGSSGGYEQYF. CDR3 DNA: TGTGCCAGCAGCTTAGTAGGGTCTAGCGGGGGCTACGAGCAGTACTTC. The chain employs TRBV7-9 and TRBJ2-5; TRBD2 matches at 10 bases. The J call may be incorrect, as the DNA end agrees better with TRBJ2-7. Germline CDR1 SEHNR, CDR2 FQNEAQ (reference sequence). This CDR3 has 16 amino acids.

V usage is TRBV27 and J usage is TRBJ2-7; 9 bases are shared with TRBD2. Trimming cost V 5 bases and J 8 bases; bases outside gene matches: 10. CDR3 length equals 14 residues. Germline-derived CDR1 and CDR2 are MNHEY and SMNVEV (reference sequence). The CDR3 here is CASSARGGDYKQYF. DNA for the CDR3: TGTGCCAGCAGTGCGCGGGGGGGCGATTACAAGCAGTACTTC.

V gene TRBV4-1 combines with J gene TRBJ1-1; 9 positions agree with TRBD1. This CDR3 spans 13 amino acids. The germline V gene has CDR1 MGHRA and CDR2 YSYEKL. V shed 8 bases, J shed 1 base, and the junction held 2 bases outside the gene matches. In DNA form, the CDR3 reads TGCGCCAGCGGGGACAGGGAGAACACTGAAGCTTTCTTT. Its protein is CASGDRENTEAFF.

The CDR3 sequence is CASSASGGYRTDTQYF. The CDR3 DNA reads TGTGCCAGCAGCGCTAGCGGGGGGTATCGCACAGATACGCAGTATTTT. The rearrangement links TRBV9 to TRBJ2-3; 11 nucleotides align to TRBD2. CDR3 length: 16 amino acids. The germline V gene encodes CDR1 SGDLS and CDR2 YYNGEE. The trim removed 3 bases at V and 1 base at J, leaving 4 bases unmatched.

The V and J genes are TRBV9 and TRBJ2-1; 8 bases match TRBD2. J was trimmed by 8 bases and V by 0 bases; bases with no gene match: 7. Germline-derived CDR1 and CDR2 are SGDLS and YYNGEE. The CDR3 covers 15 residues. In DNA form, the CDR3 reads TGTGCCAGCAGCGTAGCCAGCGGGGGTGTCGATGAGCAGTTCTTC. It yields the protein CASSVASGGVDEQFF.

This chain uses TRBV6-1 with TRBJ2-7; the match to TRBD2 covers 7 bases. Germline V gene data show CDR1 as MNHNS and CDR2 as SASEGT. The CDR3 runs 15 residues. The V and J ends lost 7 bases and 2 bases, in that order; junction bases with no gene match: 11. The CDR3 bases are TGTGCCAGCACCAAACGGGGGGACTTAACCTACGAGCAGTACTTC. Translation: CASTKRGDLTYEQYF.

The gene calls are TRBV18 and TRBJ2-7, with 7 bases fitting TRBD1. The CDR3 sequence is 13 residues long. V lost 3 bases and J lost 5; bases outside the gene matches: 4. Germline V gene data show CDR1 as KGHSH and CDR2 as LQKENI. The CDR3 region is CASSPTGAHEQYF. The CDR3, as DNA: TGTGCCAGCTCACCCACAGGGGCCCACGAGCAGTACTTC.

The chain links TRBV6-1 to TRBJ2-5, with TRBD2 matching 12 bases. The CDR3 totals 16 residues. V trimming: 3 bases; J trimming: 1 base; junction bases outside the gene matches: 3. Germline CDR1 reads MNHNS; CDR2 reads SASEGT. CDR3 bases: TGTGCCAGCAGTGAGCTAGCGGGGGGGCCCCAAGAGACCCAGTACTTC. Residues: CASSELAGGPQETQYF.

On this clone itself: One junction end does not reproduce the germline sequence, and a read error may be involved. CDR3 sequence (DNA): TGCGCCGGCAGAGGAGGAGGGAGGAACGGCTACACCTTC. The encoded protein is CAGRGGGRNGYTF. The rearrangement joins TRBV4-1 to TRBJ1-2; D not certain. In germline, CDR1 is MGHRA, CDR2 YSYEKL. CDR3 length equals 13 residues.

The V call is TRBV9, the J call TRBJ2-1, with D uncertain. The germline V and J ends were trimmed by 3 bases and 7 bases, with 5 bases remaining between them. CDR1 is SGDLS, CDR2 YYNGEE, per germline. The CDR3 is made up of 11 amino acids. The CDR3 DNA follows: TGTGCCAGCAGCGGAGGTAATGAGCAGTTCTTC. Its protein product is CASSGGNEQFF. Drawing the rest from reference TRBV9 and TRBJ2-1, the complete variable domain is DSGVTQTPKHLITATGQRVTLRCSPRSGDLSVYWYQQSLDQGLQFLIQYYNGEERAKGNILERFSAQQFPDLHSELNLSSLELGDSALYFCASSGGNEQFFGPGTRLTVL.

This chain links TRBV12-5 with TRBJ2-5; perhaps TRBD1 as D (6 bases). This CDR3 contains 16 residues. Germline V gives CDR1 LGHNT, CDR2 FRNRAP. V was shortened by 1 base and J by 4 bases, with 16 bases between the two germline ends. The CDR3 DNA reads TGTGCTAGTGGTTTGGGAACAGGGACAATGGGAGAGACCCAGTACTTC. It encodes CASGLGTGTMGETQYF.

This clone was seen only a few times. The rearrangement links TRBV7-9 to TRBJ1-5, with D possibly TRBD1 on 5 matching bases. V lost 1 base and J lost 7, with 14 bases in between. CDR1 and CDR2 (germline): SEHNR, FQNEAQ (reference sequence). The CDR3 contains 15 residues. The CDR3: CASSLGGGDPQPQHF. The CDR3 nucleotides are TGTGCCAGCAGCTTAGGGGGAGGGGATCCGCAGCCCCAGCATTTT.